This T cell receptor (beta chain) was identified in a study of blood T cell repertoires in COVID-19. CDR3 length: 16 residues. V was pared by 0 bases and J by 4 bases, with 8 bases of the junction left unmatched. Germline assignment: CDR1 SGHRS and CDR2 YFSETQ. Data came from immunoSEQ multiplex PCR; TCRdb stores just in-frame clones and leaves some out. The sample carries about 270,000 clones, approximately 91% recorded once. The specimen sequenced was PBMCs or T cells enriched from blood (not recorded which). The V call is TRBV5-1, the J call TRBJ2-5; 8 positions agree with TRBD2. The receptor comes from a woman between 35 and 50 years old with acute COVID-19. CDR3 sequence reads: CASSLALAGGGETQYF. Here the CDR3 DNA reads TGCGCCAGCAGCTTGGCCCTTGCGGGGGGTGGAGAGACCCAGTACTTC. Full variable domain (outside the CDR3, taken from reference TRBV5-1 and TRBJ2-5): KAGVTQTPRYLIKTRGQQVTLSCSPISGHRSVSWYQQTPGQGLQFLFEYFSETQRNKGNFPGRFSGRQFSNSRSEMNVSTLELGDSALYLCASSLALAGGGETQYFGPGTRLLVL.